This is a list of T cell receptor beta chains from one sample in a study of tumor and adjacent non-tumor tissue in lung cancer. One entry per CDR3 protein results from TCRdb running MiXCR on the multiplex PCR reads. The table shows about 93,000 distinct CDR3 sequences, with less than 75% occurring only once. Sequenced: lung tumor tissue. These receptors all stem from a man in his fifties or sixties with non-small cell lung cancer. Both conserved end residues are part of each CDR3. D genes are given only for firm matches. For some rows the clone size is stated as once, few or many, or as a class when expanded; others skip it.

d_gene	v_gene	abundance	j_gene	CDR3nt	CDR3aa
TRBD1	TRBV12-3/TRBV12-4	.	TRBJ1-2	TGTGTCAGCAGAGGACAGGGCGGGATCTATGGCTACACCTTC	CVSRGQGGIYGYTF
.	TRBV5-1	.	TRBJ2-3	TGCGCCAGCAGCTTGGAAGGCAGCGTCACAGATACACAGTATTTT	CASSLEGSVTDTQYF
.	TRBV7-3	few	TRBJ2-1	TGTGCCAGCAGCTTCCCGCGCGGGGACGCCTACAATGAGCAGTTCTTC	CASSFPRGDAYNEQFF
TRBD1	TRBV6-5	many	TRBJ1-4	TGTGCCAGCAGTTACGGACAGGGGTCTAATGAAAAACTGTTTTTT	CASSYGQGSNEKLFF
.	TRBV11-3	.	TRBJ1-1	TGTGCCAGCAGCTTACGCATGATGAACACTGAAGCTTTCTTT	CASSLRMMNTEAFF
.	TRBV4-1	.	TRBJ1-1	TGCGCCAGCAGCTCCCAGGAGGACACTGAAGCTTTCTTT	CASSSQEDTEAFF
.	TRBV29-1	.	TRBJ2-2	TGCAGCATCAGGGTCAACACCGGGGAGCTGTTTTTT	CSIRVNTGELFF
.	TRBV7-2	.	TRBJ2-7	TGTGCCAGCAACAATTATGGGGGAACCGAGCAGTACTTC	CASNNYGGTEQYF
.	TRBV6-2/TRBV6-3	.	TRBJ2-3	TGTGCCAGCAGTTCCTCGGGCCAACATAGTACAGATACGAAGTATTTT	CASSSSGQHSTDTKYF
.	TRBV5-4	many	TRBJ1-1	TGTGCCAGCAGCGACGGACGGTTTATGAACACTGAAGCTTTCTTT	CASSDGRFMNTEAFF
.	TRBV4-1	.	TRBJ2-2	TGCGCCAGCAGCCTGGGGGGTGGAGGAGAGAAGCTGTTTTTT	CASSLGGGGEKLFF
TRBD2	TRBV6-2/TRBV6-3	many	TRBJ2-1	TGTGCCAGCAGTTCCGTGGCTAGCGGGTACAATGAGCAGTTCTTC	CASSSVASGYNEQFF
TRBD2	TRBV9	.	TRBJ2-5	TGTGCCAGCAGCGACCCGACTAGCGGGATCGAGGAGACCCAGTACTTC	CASSDPTSGIEETQYF
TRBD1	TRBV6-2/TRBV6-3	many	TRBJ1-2	TGTGCCAGCAGACTCGAGGACAGGGAGGCTGGCTACACCTTC	CASRLEDREAGYTF
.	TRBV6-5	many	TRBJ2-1	TGTGCCAGCAGGGTCTTATACTCCTACAATGAGCAGTTCTTC	CASRVLYSYNEQFF
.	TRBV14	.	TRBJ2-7	TGTGTCAGCAGCCAAGTGGGGAGGAACGAGCACTACTTC	CVSSQVGRNEHYF
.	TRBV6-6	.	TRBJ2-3	TGTGCCAACACTTACGGGGAGAACAGTTTCTACACAGATACGCAGTATTTT	CANTYGENSFYTDTQYF
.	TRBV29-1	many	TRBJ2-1	TGCAGCGTGAAACCCCCGGCCTACAATGAGCAGTTCTTC	CSVKPPAYNEQFF
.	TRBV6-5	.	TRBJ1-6	TGTGACAGCAGGAACCAGCAACCGGGGGGGGGTTCACCCCTCAACTTT	CDSRNQQPGGGSPLNF
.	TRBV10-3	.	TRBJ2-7	TGTGCTATCAGGGAGCAGATGGGCGAGCAGTACTTC	CAIREQMGEQYF
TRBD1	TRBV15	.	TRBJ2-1	TGTGCCATCAGCAGAGTTGGACAGGGGAAGGATGATGAGCAGTTCTTC	CAISRVGQGKDDEQFF
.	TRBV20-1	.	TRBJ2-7	TGCAGTGCCGAATCGCAGTCCTCCTACGAGCAGTACTTC	CSAESQSSYEQYF
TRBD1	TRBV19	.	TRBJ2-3	TGTGCCAGTAGTAAGGGACAGGGGTTCGCAGATACGCAGTATTTT	CASSKGQGFADTQYF
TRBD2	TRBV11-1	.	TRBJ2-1	TGTGCCAGCAGCTTAGGGACGGGATCCGGGAGGGAGCAATTCTTC	CASSLGTGSGREQFF
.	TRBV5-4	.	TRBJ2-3	TGTGCCAGCAACCTGGAGACTAGGACCACAGATACGCAGTATTTT	CASNLETRTTDTQYF
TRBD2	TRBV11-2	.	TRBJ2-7	TGTGCCAGCATCCGGACTAGCGGGAGGACCAAAAGCTCCTACGAGCAGTATTTC	CASIRTSGRTKSSYEQYF
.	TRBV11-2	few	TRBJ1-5	TGTGCAAGAAGCTTAAACGGGCCCCAACATTTT	CARSLNGPQHF
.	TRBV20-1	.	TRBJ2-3	TGCAGTGCTAGCGCCCGGACTACTAGCACAGATACGCAGTATTTT	CSASARTTSTDTQYF
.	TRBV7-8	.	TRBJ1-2	TGTGCCAGCAGCTTAGACGGCCGCTATGGTTACACCTTC	CASSLDGRYGYTF
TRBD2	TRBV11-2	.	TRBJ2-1	TGTGCCAGCTCCGTTCCGAGCGGGGCCAAGCAGTTCTTC	CASSVPSGAKQFF
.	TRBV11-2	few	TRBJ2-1	TGTGCCAGCAGCTTTCCCACTCGTGTACCTGAGCAGTTCTTC	CASSFPTRVPEQFF
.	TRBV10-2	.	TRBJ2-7	TGCGCCCGCGGGGACAGCTACGAACAGTACTTC	CARGDSYEQYF
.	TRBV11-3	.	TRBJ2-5	TGTGCCAGCAGCTTAGATTTTCCAACAACTCAATACTTC	CASSLDFPTTQYF
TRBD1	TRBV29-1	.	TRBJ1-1	TGCAGCGTACAGGGACAGGGAACTATGAGGACTGAAGCTTTCTTT	CSVQGQGTMRTEAFF
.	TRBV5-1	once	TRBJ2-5	TGCGCCAGCGCACCTACAGGGGAAGGGACTAAGTACTTC	CASAPTGEGTKYF
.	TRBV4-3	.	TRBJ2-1	TGCGCCAGTATCCAACTTAGTATCTTTATGAGGGATGAGCAGTTCTTC	CASIQLSIFMRDEQFF
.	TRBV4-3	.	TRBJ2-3	TGCACCAGCAGCCAAGGATTGGTTTGGGCAGATACGCAGTATTTT	CTSSQGLVWADTQYF
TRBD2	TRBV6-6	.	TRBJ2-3	TGTGCCAGCATTGGGACTAGCAGGATGGTTCGCACAGATACGCAGTATTTT	CASIGTSRMVRTDTQYF
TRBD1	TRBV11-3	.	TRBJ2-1	TGTGCCAGCAGCTTAGAGGACAGGGTGCCGTTCTTC	CASSLEDRVPFF
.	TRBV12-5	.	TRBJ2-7	TGTGCTAGTGGTTTGGTACGAGGGAACGAGCGGTATTTC	CASGLVRGNERYF
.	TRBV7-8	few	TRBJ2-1	TGTGCCAGCAGCTTTTTCGGGCAGGGGGGTAATGAGCAGTTCTTC	CASSFFGQGGNEQFF
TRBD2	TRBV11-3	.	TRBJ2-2	TGTGCCATCAGTTTCCTCGGGGGGTCCACTACTACCGGGGAGCTGTTTTTT	CAISFLGGSTTTGELFF
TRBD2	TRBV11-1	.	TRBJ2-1	TGTGCCAGTAGCCTTCGCCCGACTAGCGGGGGATATGGGCAGTTCTTC	CASSLRPTSGGYGQFF
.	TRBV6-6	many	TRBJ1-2	TGTGCCACCACGGACGGCCAACAGGGAGGCTACACCTTC	CATTDGQQGGYTF
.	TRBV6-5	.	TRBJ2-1	TGTGCCAGCAGTTACTCGTTACCGGGGACGCCGGGATACAATGAGCAGTTCTTC	CASSYSLPGTPGYNEQFF
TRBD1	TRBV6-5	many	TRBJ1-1	TGTGCCAGCAGTTCCAGGACAGGGGGCACTGAAGCTTTCTTT	CASSSRTGGTEAFF
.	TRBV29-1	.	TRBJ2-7	TGCGTCGTTGTTCAGGTAGTGGAGCAGTACTTC	CVVVQVVEQYF
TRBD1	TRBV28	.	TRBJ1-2	TGTGCCAGCATCCCAGGGGGAGCCTTAAAGGACTATGGCTACACCTTC	CASIPGGALKDYGYTF
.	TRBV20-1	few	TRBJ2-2	TGCGGTGCTAGTAGGGGGAGTGGCACCGGGGAGCTGTTTTTT	CGASRGSGTGELFF
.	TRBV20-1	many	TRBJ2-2	TGCAGTGCTTCTAAGCCAGCCACCGGGGAGCTGTTTTTT	CSASKPATGELFF
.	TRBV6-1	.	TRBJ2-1	TGTGCTAGCAGTGATGGGTCAGGGGAAGAGGAGCAGTTCTTC	CASSDGSGEEEQFF
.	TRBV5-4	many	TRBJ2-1	TGTGCCAGCAGCTTAAGCAGGGGGGGCTCCTACAATGAGCAGTTCTTC	CASSLSRGGSYNEQFF